These T cell receptor beta chains were read from a single sample in a study of blood T cell repertoires in COVID-19. The protocol was immunoSEQ multiplex PCR, while the TCRdb copy is restricted to in-frame clones and leaves out a portion. The table records around 220,000 clones, around 84% of them present only once. The sample was PBMCs or T cells enriched from blood (not recorded which). The receptors shown here come from a woman in her thirties or forties with acute COVID-19. Both conserved end residues are part of each CDR3. A D gene is named only where the DNA matches it firmly. Clone sizes are given selectively: once, few, many, or a class where the clone is expanded.

d_call: .
v_call: TRBV19
clone_size: .
j_call: TRBJ1-5
cdr3_nt: TGTGCCAGTAGTATAGATCTCCGGAGTCGAGGCAATCAGCCCCAGCATTTT
cdr3_aa: CASSIDLRSRGNQPQHF

d_call: TRBD1
v_call: TRBV6-5
clone_size: few
j_call: TRBJ1-5
cdr3_nt: TGTGCCAGCAGGCGACAGGGAGGAAATCAGCCCCAGCATTTT
cdr3_aa: CASRRQGGNQPQHF

d_call: TRBD1
v_call: TRBV7-2
clone_size: .
j_call: TRBJ1-6
cdr3_nt: TGTGCCAGCAGCTTAGGAGCAGGGGGAATCAATTCACCCCTCCACTTT
cdr3_aa: CASSLGAGGINSPLHF

d_call: TRBD2
v_call: TRBV9
clone_size: .
j_call: TRBJ2-1
cdr3_nt: TGTGCCAGCAGCGCCCCGACTAGCGGGGCATACAATGAGCAGTTCTTC
cdr3_aa: CASSAPTSGAYNEQFF

d_call: TRBD1
v_call: TRBV7-9
clone_size: .
j_call: TRBJ1-2
cdr3_nt: TGTGCCAGCAGCGGCCGGGACAGGGTTAACTATGGCTACACCTTC
cdr3_aa: CASSGRDRVNYGYTF

d_call: .
v_call: TRBV28
clone_size: .
j_call: TRBJ1-6
cdr3_nt: TGTGCCAGCAGTTTAGGGGCTGGGTATAATTCACCCCTCCACTTT
cdr3_aa: CASSLGAGYNSPLHF

d_call: TRBD2
v_call: TRBV9
clone_size: .
j_call: TRBJ2-3
cdr3_nt: TGTGCCAGCAGCGTGTTGCGGGGGGGCGTGAATACGCAGTATTTT
cdr3_aa: CASSVLRGGVNTQYF

d_call: .
v_call: TRBV4-3
clone_size: once
j_call: TRBJ1-5
cdr3_nt: TGCGCCAGCAGCCAGAGGATCGGTAATCAGCCCCAGCATTTT
cdr3_aa: CASSQRIGNQPQHF

d_call: TRBD1
v_call: TRBV10-1
clone_size: .
j_call: TRBJ2-7
cdr3_nt: TGCGCCAGCGAAGACAGGGGGCGAGATGAGCAGTACTTC
cdr3_aa: CASEDRGRDEQYF

d_call: .
v_call: TRBV5-4
clone_size: .
j_call: TRBJ1-2
cdr3_nt: TGTGCCAGCAGCTCGATGGGGGGAGCGTGGGGCTACACCTTC
cdr3_aa: CASSSMGGAWGYTF

d_call: TRBD2
v_call: TRBV2
clone_size: .
j_call: TRBJ2-1
cdr3_nt: TGTGCCAGCAGGGAGAGAGGCGGGGGTTTTTACAATGAGCAGTTCTTC
cdr3_aa: CASRERGGGFYNEQFF

d_call: .
v_call: TRBV6-5
clone_size: .
j_call: TRBJ2-7
cdr3_nt: TGTGCCAGCAGGCATGCTAGCATCTACGAGCAGTACTTC
cdr3_aa: CASRHASIYEQYF

d_call: TRBD1
v_call: TRBV19
clone_size: .
j_call: TRBJ2-7
cdr3_nt: TGTGCCAGTAGTATCGGACAGGCTGAATCCTACGAGCAGTACTTC
cdr3_aa: CASSIGQAESYEQYF

d_call: .
v_call: TRBV30
clone_size: .
j_call: TRBJ2-2
cdr3_nt: TGTGCCTGGAGTGTAGGGGCCGGGGGGCCCGGGGAGCTGTTTTTT
cdr3_aa: CAWSVGAGGPGELFF

d_call: .
v_call: TRBV19
clone_size: .
j_call: TRBJ1-1
cdr3_nt: TGTGCCACCGTAACGCGGCAAAACACTGAAGCTTTCTTT
cdr3_aa: CATVTRQNTEAFF

d_call: .
v_call: TRBV27
clone_size: .
j_call: TRBJ2-1
cdr3_nt: TGTGCCAGCAGTTTCGGAGGCCCCAATGAGCAGTTCTTC
cdr3_aa: CASSFGGPNEQFF

d_call: .
v_call: TRBV7-9
clone_size: .
j_call: TRBJ1-6
cdr3_nt: TGTGCCAGTAGGGGTAGGGGCAATAATTCACCCCTCCACTTT
cdr3_aa: CASRGRGNNSPLHF

d_call: .
v_call: TRBV25-1
clone_size: once
j_call: TRBJ1-4
cdr3_nt: TGTGCCAGCAGTGAATCGGGTTCAGTTTTTGAAAAACTGTTTTTT
cdr3_aa: CASSESGSVFEKLFF

d_call: TRBD2
v_call: TRBV5-1
clone_size: .
j_call: TRBJ2-3
cdr3_nt: TGCGCCAGCAGCCCGGCGGGGGGGCTGACAGATACGCAGTATTTT
cdr3_aa: CASSPAGGLTDTQYF

d_call: .
v_call: TRBV30
clone_size: .
j_call: TRBJ1-4
cdr3_nt: TGTGCCTGGAGGAACCCGGGGGGTGAAAAACTGTTTTTT
cdr3_aa: CAWRNPGGEKLFF

d_call: .
v_call: TRBV6-2/TRBV6-3
clone_size: .
j_call: TRBJ1-5
cdr3_nt: TGTGCCAGCAGCTTCGGAGGGAGATCAGATCAGCCCCAGCATTTT
cdr3_aa: CASSFGGRSDQPQHF

d_call: .
v_call: TRBV30
clone_size: .
j_call: TRBJ1-5
cdr3_nt: TGTGCCTGGAGTTGGGGGGGGCAAAAGCCCCAGCATTTT
cdr3_aa: CAWSWGGQKPQHF

d_call: .
v_call: TRBV7-3
clone_size: .
j_call: TRBJ1-1
cdr3_nt: TGTGCCAGCAGCTTAAGAGCGAACACTGAAGCTTTCTTT
cdr3_aa: CASSLRANTEAFF

d_call: .
v_call: TRBV6-1
clone_size: .
j_call: TRBJ2-2
cdr3_nt: TGTGCCAGCAGCTTGACCGGGGAGCTGTTTTTT
cdr3_aa: CASSLTGELFF

d_call: .
v_call: TRBV27
clone_size: .
j_call: TRBJ1-2
cdr3_nt: TGTGCCAGCAGTTTATCGAGGGCCCGACAAGGCTACACCTTC
cdr3_aa: CASSLSRARQGYTF

d_call: TRBD1
v_call: TRBV11-2
clone_size: .
j_call: TRBJ1-2
cdr3_nt: TGTGCCAGCAGCCTCAAACCAGGGGGTTTCGTTTATGGCTACACCTTC
cdr3_aa: CASSLKPGGFVYGYTF

d_call: .
v_call: TRBV5-1
clone_size: .
j_call: TRBJ2-3
cdr3_nt: TGCGCCAGCAGCTTGGCCTTCTCACTAAACACAGATACGCAGTATTTT
cdr3_aa: CASSLAFSLNTDTQYF

d_call: .
v_call: TRBV19
clone_size: .
j_call: TRBJ1-3
cdr3_nt: TGTGCCAGTAGTCCTAGCAGAAACACCATATATTTT
cdr3_aa: CASSPSRNTIYF

d_call: TRBD2
v_call: TRBV9
clone_size: few
j_call: TRBJ2-1
cdr3_nt: TGTGCCAGCAGCGTAGATCCGAGCGGGGGGTTAAACAATGAGCAGTTCTTC
cdr3_aa: CASSVDPSGGLNNEQFF

d_call: .
v_call: TRBV28
clone_size: few
j_call: TRBJ1-4
cdr3_nt: TGTGCCGAGGGGCTGCGGGGGGAAAAACTGTTTTTT
cdr3_aa: CAEGLRGEKLFF

d_call: .
v_call: TRBV6-5
clone_size: .
j_call: TRBJ1-1
cdr3_nt: TGTGCCGGCGCGGGGGTCACTGAAGCTTTCTTT
cdr3_aa: CAGAGVTEAFF

d_call: .
v_call: TRBV28
clone_size: once
j_call: TRBJ1-2
cdr3_nt: TGTGCCAGCAGTGAACAGGGTGAGGTGGTGTGGTCCTATGGCTACACCTTC
cdr3_aa: CASSEQGEVVWSYGYTF